This entry concerns a single T cell receptor beta chain. The antigen is not known. Assay: immunoSEQ multiplex PCR; the TCRdb copy retains only in-frame clones and omits some. The data show 120,000 or so clones, more than 70% seen once. The sample originates from a study of T cell responses to AZD1222 COVID-19 vaccine. Study details: Doses given second, at about 4 or about 12 weeks, were pooled. Notes on the study in general: Seropositive at baseline were only a handful of AZD1222 recipients.

J was trimmed by 7 bases and V by 4 bases; bases with no gene match: 5. Germline CDR1 reads SNHLY; CDR2 reads FYNNEI. The CDR3 covers 14 residues. The chain carries TRBV2 and TRBJ2-7, with TRBD2 matching 12 bases. The source was peripheral blood, collected on day 0 of AZD1222 vaccination. The TCR was taken from an adult in good health. This CDR3 is CASSARLAGGEQYF. The DNA of the CDR3 is TGTGCCAGCAGTGCTAGGCTAGCGGGAGGGGAGCAGTACTTC.